This TCR beta chain was identified in a study of shared clonotypes between healthy human individuals. Study at large: Per-donor plates numbered three CD4 naive, three CD4 memory, two CD8 naive and one CD8 memory.

The CDR3 has 15 amino acids. Germline assignment: CDR1 SGHNT and CDR2 YENEEA. J was trimmed by 5 bases and V by 5 bases; bases with no gene match: 7. Whole-study findings and limits: Lower generation probabilities were found for non-shared clonotypes than for those shared by all four donors.

In the authors' methods: Junction-only immunoSEQ data arrived without quality scores, meaning filtering differed. Generated by immunoSEQ multiplex PCR, the TCRdb table keeps only in-frame clones and is missing some. V and J calls and clone size are as listed in that table; D and trimming were resolved from the DNA. Of about 1.5 million clones in the sample, approximately 98% were seen once. Into CD45RA+ naive and CD45RA-negative memory subsets, the CD4+ cells were split. For this clone: Its antigen is currently unknown.

The chain recombines TRBV11-3 with TRBJ2-2; 8 nucleotides match TRBD2. Sequencing used naive CD4+ T cells sorted from blood. Noted subset: CD45RA+ positively selected. This TCR was sampled from a man aged 30-40 years in good health. CDR3 region: CASSNSGTRTGELFF. For the CDR3, the DNA is TGTGCCAGCAGCAATTCCGGGACTAGGACCGGGGAGCTGTTTTTT.